Below, 21 T cell receptor beta chains from the same sample are listed, as sequenced in a study of blood T cell repertoires in COVID-19. Profiling relied on immunoSEQ multiplex PCR, and the TCRdb table lists in-frame clones only, not all of them. The sample includes 130,000 to 150,000 clones, over 80% of them seen just once. Material: peripheral blood. The receptors originated from a woman aged 50 to 65 with acute or convalescent COVID-19.

The V and J genes are TRBV5-1 and TRBJ2-3; TRBD1 agrees at 7 bases. Germline loops: CDR1 SGHRS, CDR2 YFSETQ. The CDR3 spans 14 residues. The V gene end was trimmed by 5 bases and the J gene end by 6 bases; junction bases not matched to a gene: 9. The CDR3 region is CASRDRTTADTQYF. CDR3 nucleotide sequence: TGCGCCAGCAGGGACAGGACGACTGCCGATACGCAGTATTTT.

V and J are TRBV9 and TRBJ2-1; possibly TRBD1 for D (6 bases). With 7 bases removed from V and 0 bases from J, the gap between germline ends came to 14 bases. Germline V gene lookup returns CDR1 SGDLS and CDR2 YYNGEE. The CDR3 has 15 residues. CDR3: CASSPRGSSYNEQFF. The CDR3 DNA reads TGTGCCAGCTCCCCCAGGGGTTCCTCCTACAATGAGCAGTTCTTC.

The chain has TRBV3-1 (or the pseudogene TRBV3-2) and TRBJ2-7; 14 positions match TRBD2. This CDR3 contains 17 residues. Germline assignment: CDR1 LGHDT and CDR2 YNNKEL (reference sequence). With V trimmed by 0 bases and J by 6 bases, 7 bases remained unmatched. The CDR3: CASSQDWGLAGEGEQYF. In DNA form, the CDR3 reads TGTGCCAGCAGCCAAGATTGGGGACTAGCGGGAGAGGGCGAGCAGTACTTC.

This chain joins TRBV6-5 and TRBJ1-5, with 8 bases matching TRBD1. This CDR3 has 15 amino acids. CDR1 is MNHEY, CDR2 SVGAGI, per germline. Trimming at V came to 5 bases and at J to 6 bases, leaving 9 bases not matched to a gene. In DNA form, the CDR3 reads TGTGCCAGCAGTCCGAACAGGGGGTCGACTCAGCCCCAGCATTTT. This gives the protein CASSPNRGSTQPQHF.

J is TRBJ2-7 and V is TRBV24-1; D gene uncertain. This CDR3 is built from 12 residues. CDR1 is KGHDR and CDR2 is SFDVKD in the germline V gene. V was shortened by 4 bases and J by 9 bases, with 12 bases between the two germline ends. In DNA, the CDR3 is TGTGCCACCAGTGACCCAGACACTCCGCAGTACTTC. The encoded protein is CATSDPDTPQYF.

This clone has a single count. The CDR3 DNA is TGTGCCAGCAGTTACTCGATCGCAGGCCCATCAGCCCTCCACTTT. It specifies CASSYSIAGPSALHF. This sequence joins TRBV6-5 and TRBJ1-6, with D hard to call. With 0 bases removed from V and 14 bases from J, the gap between germline ends came to 17 bases. The CDR3 has 15 residues. Germline CDR1 reads MNHEY; CDR2 reads SVGAGI.

This clone was counted a single time. The chain has TRBV24-1 and TRBJ2-1; 10 bases are shared with TRBD2. Germline V gene lookup returns CDR1 KGHDR and CDR2 SFDVKD. This CDR3 comprises 13 residues. The ends lost 10 bases at V and 8 bases at J; junction bases unmatched: 7. Here the CDR3 reads CATAGGQGDEQFF. The CDR3 nucleotides are TGTGCCACAGCGGGGGGGCAGGGGGATGAGCAGTTCTTC.

The count of this clone is one. This chain uses TRBV21-1 with TRBJ2-2; the D call of TRBD1 is as the table states it, not checked on the DNA. TRBV21-1 is classified as a pseudogene. The CDR3 runs 15 residues. CDR3 nucleotides: TGTGCCAGCCCCCTTGGGACAGGGGAGGAGGGGGAGCTGTTTTTT. This gives the protein CASPLGTGEEGELFF.

The J gene is TRBJ1-5, the V gene TRBV19; 7 bases are a match to TRBD1. The CDR3 loop spans 15 amino acids. After removal of 11 bases from V and 5 bases from J, the junction contained 15 bases not matched to a gene. Germline CDR1 and CDR2: LNHDA and SQIVND (reference sequence). CDR3 nucleotides: TGTGCCGGAGGGGCGTTAGGGGACAGTGATCAGCCCCAGCATTTT. It codes for CAGGALGDSDQPQHF.

The J gene is TRBJ2-5, the V gene TRBV24-1; D is perhaps TRBD1 (6 bases). V was cut by 4 bases and J by 7 bases, with 12 bases left in between. From germline, CDR1 is KGHDR and CDR2 SFDVKD. The CDR3 sequence is 13 residues long. The CDR3 protein is CATSEVTGTTQYF. DNA for the CDR3: TGTGCCACCAGTGAAGTTACAGGGACGACCCAGTACTTC.

J is TRBJ2-7 and V is TRBV6-5; no clear D gene. CDR1 is MNHEY and CDR2 is SVGAGI in the germline V gene. Trimming took off 0 bases at V and 3 bases at J, with 12 bases between the two ends. CDR3 length: 15 residues. This CDR3 is CASSYSGRSIYEQYF. The CDR3 nucleotides read TGTGCCAGCAGTTACTCGGGCAGGTCCATCTACGAGCAGTACTTC.

The rearrangement links TRBV11-3 to TRBJ2-1; 8 bases fit TRBD1. Trimming at V came to 3 bases and at J to 8 bases, leaving 9 bases not matched to a gene. The CDR3 totals 15 residues. The germline gives CDR1 SGHNT, CDR2 YENEEA. CDR3 coding DNA: TGTGCCAGCAGCTTGGGGTCAGGGGGCTCGGATGAGCAGTTCTTC. It encodes CASSLGSGGSDEQFF.

V and J are TRBV5-1 and TRBJ1-3, with D possibly being TRBD1 (5 bases). The germline V gene encodes CDR1 SGHRS and CDR2 YFSETQ. This CDR3 is 16 amino acids long. V lost 1 base to trimming and J lost 0 bases, with 11 bases between them. The CDR3 DNA sequence: TGCGCCAGCAGCTTGCCCGACAGCGCCTCTGGAAACACCATATATTTT. This encodes CASSLPDSASGNTIYF.

The J gene is TRBJ2-2, the V gene TRBV10-3; the match to TRBD2 covers 12 bases. After removal of 10 bases from V and 3 bases from J, the junction contained 6 bases not matched to a gene. Looked up from germline, CDR1 is ENHRY and CDR2 is SYGVKD. This CDR3 is 15 amino acids long. DNA of the CDR3: TGTGCCACCCCGAGACTAGCGGGAGACACCGGGGAGCTGTTTTTT. Translation gives CATPRLAGDTGELFF.

This sequence joins TRBV19 and TRBJ1-2; D is perhaps TRBD1 (6 bases). V was shortened by 3 bases and J by 4 bases, with 15 bases between the two germline ends. The length of the CDR3 is 15 residues. CDR1 and CDR2 from the germline V gene are LNHDA and SQIVND (reference sequence). The CDR3 is CASSMGGGEIYGYTF. CDR3 coding DNA: TGTGCCAGTAGTATGGGCGGGGGCGAGATCTATGGCTACACCTTC.

This clone was counted a few times. This chain uses TRBV9 with TRBJ1-5; 7 nucleotides line up with TRBD1. V was pared by 3 bases and J by 6 bases, with 3 bases of the junction left unmatched. CDR3 length equals 13 residues. Germline CDR1 is SGDLS and CDR2 is YYNGEE. Here the CDR3 reads CASSEGGGQPQHF. For the CDR3, the DNA is TGTGCCAGCAGCGAAGGGGGCGGTCAGCCCCAGCATTTT.

The chain couples TRBV4-1 to TRBJ2-7; a weak D match, TRBD1 (6 bases). Germline-derived CDR1 and CDR2 are MGHRA and YSYEKL. V shed 0 bases and J shed 0 bases, with 15 bases lying between them. The CDR3 consists of 17 residues. The CDR3 reads CASSQDGGSRASYEQYF. The DNA for the CDR3 is TGCGCCAGCAGCCAAGATGGGGGCAGCAGGGCCTCCTACGAGCAGTACTTC.

The chain links TRBV5-1 to TRBJ2-3; D perhaps matches TRBD1 (6 bases). Trimming pared 0 bases from V and 4 bases from J, leaving 18 bases between. CDR3 size: 17 residues. Per germline, CDR1 SGHRS and CDR2 YFSETQ. DNA of the CDR3: TGCGCCAGCAGCTTGGCCCTTGATACAGGGCTTGCAGATACGCAGTATTTT. Protein product: CASSLALDTGLADTQYF.

The chain uses TRBV11-2 and TRBJ1-2, with 8 bases aligning to TRBD1. Germline loops: CDR1 SGHAT, CDR2 FQNNGV. V lost 4 bases, J lost 6 bases, and 7 bases stayed unmatched. The CDR3 is 14 amino acids. The DNA for the CDR3 is TGTGCCAGCAGCTCATCTGGACAGGGCGATGGCTACACCTTC. This translates into CASSSSGQGDGYTF.

The rearrangement uses TRBV10-3 and TRBJ2-7; 8 nucleotides line up with TRBD1. With 0 bases clipped from V and 5 bases from J, the junction kept 9 bases outside the gene matches. Germline CDR1 ENHRY, CDR2 SYGVKD. This CDR3 contains 16 residues. CDR3 sequence: CAISESSWAGGDEQYF. The CDR3 DNA is TGTGCCATCAGTGAGTCCAGTTGGGCAGGGGGCGACGAGCAGTACTTC.

The V call is TRBV9, the J call TRBJ2-7; 7 positions agree with TRBD1. This CDR3 region has 15 residues. The V gene's germline CDR1 is SGDLS and CDR2 YYNGEE. Trimming at V came to 0 bases and at J to 3 bases, leaving 6 bases not matched to a gene. The CDR3 nucleotides are TGTGCCAGCAGCGTAGTAGGGGGCCAGTTCTACGAGCAGTACTTC. It specifies CASSVVGGQFYEQYF.